This T cell receptor beta chain derives from a study of technical replicates of blood from a handful of donors. CDR1 and CDR2 (germline): SGHVS, FQNEAQ. The CDR3 runs to 14 residues. With 2 bases removed from V and 5 bases from J, the gap between germline ends came to 12 bases. The table came from immunoSEQ multiplex PCR; TCRdb's copy has only in-frame clones and leaves some out. Of under 70,000 clones listed, 70% to 90% are singletons. Material: PBMCs. The genes are TRBV7-8 and TRBJ1-2; D gene uncertain. The clonotype originates from a human donor in good health. Some clones in this sample may be carry-over from other donors' samples. The CDR3 is CASSLRLQSYGYTF. The CDR3 DNA sequence: TGTGCCAGCAGCTTACGGTTACAGTCGTATGGCTACACCTTC.